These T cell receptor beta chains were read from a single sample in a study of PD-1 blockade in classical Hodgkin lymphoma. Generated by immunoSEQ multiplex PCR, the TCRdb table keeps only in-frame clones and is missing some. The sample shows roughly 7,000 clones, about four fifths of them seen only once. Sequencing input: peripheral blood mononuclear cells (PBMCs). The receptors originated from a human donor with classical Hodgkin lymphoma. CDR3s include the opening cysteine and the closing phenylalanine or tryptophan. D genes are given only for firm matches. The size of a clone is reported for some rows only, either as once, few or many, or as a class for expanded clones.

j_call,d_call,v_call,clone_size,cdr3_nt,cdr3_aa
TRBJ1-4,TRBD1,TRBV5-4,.,TGTGCCAGCAGCTCCCCGGACAGGGATGGTGAAAAACTGTTTTTT,CASSSPDRDGEKLFF
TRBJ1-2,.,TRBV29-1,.,TGCAGCGCTCCGCCTCCTAACTATGGCTACACCTTC,CSAPPPNYGYTF
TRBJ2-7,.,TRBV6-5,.,TGTGCCAGCAGTTACCAAACTTTCTACGAGCAGTACTTC,CASSYQTFYEQYF
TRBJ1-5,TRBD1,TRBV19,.,TGTGCCAGTTCGACAGGGATAAATCAGCCCCAGCATTTT,CASSTGINQPQHF
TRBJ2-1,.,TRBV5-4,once,TGTGCCAGCAGCTTCGCTAATCGGGACTTCAATGAGCAGTTCTTC,CASSFANRDFNEQFF
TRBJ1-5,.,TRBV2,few,TGTGCCAGCAGTGAACATGGGGTTGGCAATCAGCCCCAGCATTTT,CASSEHGVGNQPQHF
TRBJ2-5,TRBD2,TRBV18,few,TGTGCCAGCTCGGATACTAGCGGGGGCCAAGAGACCCAGTACTTC,CASSDTSGGQETQYF
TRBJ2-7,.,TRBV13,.,TGTGCCAGCAGCTTAAGGGAAGGGAACCACGAGCAGTACTTC,CASSLREGNHEQYF
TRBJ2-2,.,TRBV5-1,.,TGCGCCAGCAGCCTCGTCGGGAACGGGGAGCTGTTTTTT,CASSLVGNGELFF
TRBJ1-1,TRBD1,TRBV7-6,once,TGTGCCAGCAGCGACAGGGGGTCGGGGGCAAACACTGAAGCTTTCTTT,CASSDRGSGANTEAFF
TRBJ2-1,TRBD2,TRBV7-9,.,TGTGCCAGCAGCTTTTTACCTAGCGGGAGGGCTGAGCAGTTCTTC,CASSFLPSGRAEQFF
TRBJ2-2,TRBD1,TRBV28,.,TGTGCCAGCAGTGTAGACAGGGAAGTCCCCACCGGGGAGCTGTTTTTT,CASSVDREVPTGELFF
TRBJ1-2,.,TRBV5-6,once,TGTGCCAGCAGCGACCCGGGTCGGGAGGGCTACACCTTC,CASSDPGREGYTF
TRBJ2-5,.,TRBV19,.,TGTGCCAGTAGTATAGGAGGGGGAGAGACCCAGTACTTC,CASSIGGGETQYF
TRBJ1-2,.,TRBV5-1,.,TGCGCCAGCAGTTACCAGGGAAATAATGGCTACACCTTC,CASSYQGNNGYTF
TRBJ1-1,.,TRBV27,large,TGTGCCAGCAGGTTGCTACGGGTGGCCCCTGAAGCTTTCTTT,CASRLLRVAPEAFF
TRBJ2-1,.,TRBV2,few,TGTGCCAGCAGTACAGGACTGCACAATGAGCAGTTCTTC,CASSTGLHNEQFF
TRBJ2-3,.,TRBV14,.,TGTGCCAGCAGCCAAGGGGTACCCGGGACCGTCGATTATAGCACAGATACGCAGTATTTT,CASSQGVPGTVDYSTDTQYF
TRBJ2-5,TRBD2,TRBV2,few,TGTGCCAGCAGTGAAGATAGCGGGTCGTACCAAGAGACCCAGTACTTC,CASSEDSGSYQETQYF
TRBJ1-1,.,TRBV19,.,TGTGCCAGTAGTATCGGACACCCGAACACTGAAGCTTTCTTT,CASSIGHPNTEAFF
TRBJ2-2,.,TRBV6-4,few,TGTGCCAGCAGTGAATCCCCCGACACCGGGGAGCTGTTTTTT,CASSESPDTGELFF
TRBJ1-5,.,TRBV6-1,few,TGTGCCAGCAGTGAAGGGGCAGGGGAGGGCAATCAGCCCCAGCATTTT,CASSEGAGEGNQPQHF